This entry describes one TCR beta chain. Antigen specificity is unknown. Here immunoSEQ multiplex PCR was the method, and the copy in TCRdb shows in-frame clones only, minus some. The table lists some 5,600 clones, roughly 91% of them singletons. This record belongs to a study of T cell repertoires in ileal Crohn's disease. Study-wide findings and caveats: All patients with clonality above 26.8% had endoscopic recurrence. Compared with CD4 T cells, sorted CD8 cells carried more expanded clones.

Germline lookup yields CDR1 SGDLS and CDR2 YYNGEE. The V and J ends lost 4 bases and 4 bases respectively, with 11 bases between them. CDR3 size: 14 residues. As to time point: proximal margin of the surgical specimen (macroscopically non-inflamed). The chain couples TRBV9 to TRBJ1-4; D gene uncertain. The sample was ileal tissue. The sequence was obtained from an adult with Crohn's disease. The chain's CDR3 is CASSRTGLNEKLFF. CDR3 DNA sequence: TGTGCCAGCAGCCGCACGGGCCTTAATGAAAAACTGTTTTTT.